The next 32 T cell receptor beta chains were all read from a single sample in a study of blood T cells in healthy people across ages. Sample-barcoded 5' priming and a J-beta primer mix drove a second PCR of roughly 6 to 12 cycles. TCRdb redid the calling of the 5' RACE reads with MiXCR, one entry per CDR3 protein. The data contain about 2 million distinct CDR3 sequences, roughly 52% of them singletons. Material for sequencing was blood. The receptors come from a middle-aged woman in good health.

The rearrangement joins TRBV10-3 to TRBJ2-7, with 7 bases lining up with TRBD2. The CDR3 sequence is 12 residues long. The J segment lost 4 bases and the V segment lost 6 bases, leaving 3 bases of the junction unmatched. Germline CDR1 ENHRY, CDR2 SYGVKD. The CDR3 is CAIRAGLYEQYF. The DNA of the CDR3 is TGTGCCATCAGAGCGGGACTATACGAGCAGTACTTC.

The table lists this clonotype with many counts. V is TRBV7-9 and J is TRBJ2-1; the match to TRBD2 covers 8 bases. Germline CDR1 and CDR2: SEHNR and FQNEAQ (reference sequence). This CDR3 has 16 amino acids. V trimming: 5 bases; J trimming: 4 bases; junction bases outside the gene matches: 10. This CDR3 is CASSRAERETYNEQFF. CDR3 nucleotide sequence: TGTGCCAGCAGCCGAGCCGAGCGGGAGACTTACAATGAGCAGTTCTTC.

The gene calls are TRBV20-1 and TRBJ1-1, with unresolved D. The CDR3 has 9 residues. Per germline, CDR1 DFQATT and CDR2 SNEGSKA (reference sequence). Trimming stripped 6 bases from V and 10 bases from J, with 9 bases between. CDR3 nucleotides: TGCAGTGCCCTACCTCTAGCTTTCTTT. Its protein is CSALPLAFF.

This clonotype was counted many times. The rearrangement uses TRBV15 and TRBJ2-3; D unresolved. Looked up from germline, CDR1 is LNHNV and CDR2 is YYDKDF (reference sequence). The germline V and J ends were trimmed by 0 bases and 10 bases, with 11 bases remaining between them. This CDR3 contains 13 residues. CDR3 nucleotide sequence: TGTGCCACCAGCAGAGACCTGGAGTGGGCGCAGTATTTT. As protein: CATSRDLEWAQYF. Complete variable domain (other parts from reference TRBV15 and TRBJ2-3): DAMVIQNPRYQVTQFGKPVTLSCSQTLNHNVMYWYQQKSSQAPKLLFHYYDKDFNNEADTPDNFQSRRPNTSFCFLDIRSPGLGDTAMYLCATSRDLEWAQYFGPGTRLTVL.

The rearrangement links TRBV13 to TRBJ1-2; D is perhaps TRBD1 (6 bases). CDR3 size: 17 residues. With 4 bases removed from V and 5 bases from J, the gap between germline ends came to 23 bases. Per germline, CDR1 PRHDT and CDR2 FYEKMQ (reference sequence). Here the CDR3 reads CASSSPMMGHKEYGYTF. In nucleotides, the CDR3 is TGTGCCAGCAGCTCCCCGATGATGGGACACAAGGAGTATGGCTACACCTTC.

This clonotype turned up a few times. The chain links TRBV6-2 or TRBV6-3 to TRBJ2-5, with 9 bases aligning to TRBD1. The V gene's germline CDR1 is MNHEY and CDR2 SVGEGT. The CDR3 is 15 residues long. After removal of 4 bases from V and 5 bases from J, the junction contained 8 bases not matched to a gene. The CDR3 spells CASSWGQGTGETQYF. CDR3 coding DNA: TGTGCCAGCAGTTGGGGACAGGGTACGGGGGAGACCCAGTACTTC.

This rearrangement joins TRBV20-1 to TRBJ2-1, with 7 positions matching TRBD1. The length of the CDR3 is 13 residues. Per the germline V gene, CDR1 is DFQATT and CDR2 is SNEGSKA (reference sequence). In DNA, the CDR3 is TGCAGCTCGATCGGGACAGATGACAATGAGCAGTTCTTC. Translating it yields CSSIGTDDNEQFF.

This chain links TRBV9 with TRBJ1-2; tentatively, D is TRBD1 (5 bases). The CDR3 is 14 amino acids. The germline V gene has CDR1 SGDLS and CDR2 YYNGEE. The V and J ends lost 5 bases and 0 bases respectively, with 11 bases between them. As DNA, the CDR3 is TGTGCCAGCAGTGATTCGGGACCTAACTATGGCTACACCTTC. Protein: CASSDSGPNYGYTF.

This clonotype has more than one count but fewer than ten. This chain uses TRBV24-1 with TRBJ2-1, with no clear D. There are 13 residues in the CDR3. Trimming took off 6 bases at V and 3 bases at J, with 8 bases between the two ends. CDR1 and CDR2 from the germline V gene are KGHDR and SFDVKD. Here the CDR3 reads CATSLTGYNEQFF. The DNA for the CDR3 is TGTGCCACCAGTCTGACGGGCTACAATGAGCAGTTCTTC.

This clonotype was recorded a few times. The CDR3 reads CASSVDGQYNSPLHF. In DNA, the CDR3 is TGTGCCAGCAGCGTAGATGGACAGTACAATTCACCCCTCCACTTT. The V and J genes are TRBV9 and TRBJ1-6; tentative D call: TRBD1 (6 bases). Trimming cost V 0 bases and J 7 bases, with 11 bases left between them. The CDR3 spans 15 residues. Germline loops: CDR1 SGDLS, CDR2 YYNGEE.

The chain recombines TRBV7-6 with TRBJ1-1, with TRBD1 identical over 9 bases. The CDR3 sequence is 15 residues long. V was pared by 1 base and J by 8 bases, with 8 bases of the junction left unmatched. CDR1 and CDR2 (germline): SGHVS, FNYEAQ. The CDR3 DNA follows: TGTGCCAGCAGCTTAGGGGGGACAGGGAATAGGGAAGCTTTCTTT. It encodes CASSLGGTGNREAFF.

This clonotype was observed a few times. This CDR3 is CASSSLGSGGEDTQYF. The DNA for the CDR3 is TGTGCCAGCAGTTCCCTAGGTAGCGGGGGGGAAGATACGCAGTATTTT. The V and J genes are TRBV27 and TRBJ2-3; 11 bases map to TRBD2. Germline V gene sequence: CDR1 MNHEY, CDR2 SMNVEV (reference sequence). Trimming cost V 4 bases and J 5 bases; bases outside gene matches: 8. The CDR3 is made up of 16 amino acids.

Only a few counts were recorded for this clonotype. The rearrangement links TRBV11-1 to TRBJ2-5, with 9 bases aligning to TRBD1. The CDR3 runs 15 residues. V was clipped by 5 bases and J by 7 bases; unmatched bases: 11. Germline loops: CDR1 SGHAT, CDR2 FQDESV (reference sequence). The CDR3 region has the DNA TGTGCCAGCAGCCCTCCGGGACAGGGAGCGAGGACCCAGTACTTC. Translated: CASSPPGQGARTQYF.

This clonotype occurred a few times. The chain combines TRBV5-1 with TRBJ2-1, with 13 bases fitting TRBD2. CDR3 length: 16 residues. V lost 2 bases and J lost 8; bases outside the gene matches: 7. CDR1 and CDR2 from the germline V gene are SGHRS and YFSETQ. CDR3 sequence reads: CASSFPPGLAGHEQFF. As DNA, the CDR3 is TGCGCCAGCAGCTTCCCTCCGGGACTAGCGGGGCATGAGCAGTTCTTC.

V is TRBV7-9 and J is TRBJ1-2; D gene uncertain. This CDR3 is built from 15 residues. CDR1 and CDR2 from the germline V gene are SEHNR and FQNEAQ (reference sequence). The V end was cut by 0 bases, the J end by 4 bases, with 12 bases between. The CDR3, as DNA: TGTGCCAGCAGCTTAGCAGGCTCCGCCGGCTATGGCTACACCTTC. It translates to CASSLAGSAGYGYTF.

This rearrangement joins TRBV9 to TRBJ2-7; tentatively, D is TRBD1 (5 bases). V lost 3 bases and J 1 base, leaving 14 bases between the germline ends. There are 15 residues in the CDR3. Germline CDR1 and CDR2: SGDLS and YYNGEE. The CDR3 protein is CASSAGHRKSYEQYF. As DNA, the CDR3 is TGTGCCAGCAGCGCCGGACACCGAAAATCCTACGAGCAGTACTTC.

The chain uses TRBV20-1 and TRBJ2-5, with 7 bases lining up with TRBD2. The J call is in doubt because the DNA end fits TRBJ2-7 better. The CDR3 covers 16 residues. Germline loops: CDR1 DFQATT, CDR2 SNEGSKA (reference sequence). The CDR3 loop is CSARGAGNAPTYEQYF. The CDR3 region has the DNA TGCAGTGCTAGAGGAGCGGGGAACGCACCTACCTACGAGCAGTACTTC.

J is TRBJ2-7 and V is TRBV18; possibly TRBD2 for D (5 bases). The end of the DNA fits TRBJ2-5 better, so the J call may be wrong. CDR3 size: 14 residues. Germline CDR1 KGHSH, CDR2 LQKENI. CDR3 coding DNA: TGTGCCAGCTCAACGACTAAGGGTAAAGAGACCCAGTACTTC. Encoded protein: CASSTTKGKETQYF.

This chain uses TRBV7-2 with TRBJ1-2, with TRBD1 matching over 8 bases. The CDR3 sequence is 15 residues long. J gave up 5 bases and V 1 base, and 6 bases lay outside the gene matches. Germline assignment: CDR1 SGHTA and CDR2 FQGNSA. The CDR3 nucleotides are TGTGCCAGCAGCTTAGAGTTGACAGGGGCGTATGGCTACACCTTC. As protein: CASSLELTGAYGYTF.

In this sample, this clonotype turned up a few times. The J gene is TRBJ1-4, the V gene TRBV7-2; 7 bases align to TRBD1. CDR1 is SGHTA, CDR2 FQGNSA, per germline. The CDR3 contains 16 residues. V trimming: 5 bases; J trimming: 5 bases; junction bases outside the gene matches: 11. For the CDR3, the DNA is TGTGCCAGCAGCCTCCGACAGACAGGGAGGAATGAAAAACTGTTTTTT. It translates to CASSLRQTGRNEKLFF.

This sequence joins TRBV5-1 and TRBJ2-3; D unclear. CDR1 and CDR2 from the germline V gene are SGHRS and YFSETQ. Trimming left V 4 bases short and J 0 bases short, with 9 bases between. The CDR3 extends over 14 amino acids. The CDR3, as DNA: TGCGCCAGCAGCAAAGACGCTAGCACAGATACGCAGTATTTT. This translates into CASSKDASTDTQYF. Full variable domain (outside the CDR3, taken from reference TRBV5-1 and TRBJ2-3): KAGVTQTPRYLIKTRGQQVTLSCSPISGHRSVSWYQQTPGQGLQFLFEYFSETQRNKGNFPGRFSGRQFSNSRSEMNVSTLELGDSALYLCASSKDASTDTQYFGPGTRLTVL.

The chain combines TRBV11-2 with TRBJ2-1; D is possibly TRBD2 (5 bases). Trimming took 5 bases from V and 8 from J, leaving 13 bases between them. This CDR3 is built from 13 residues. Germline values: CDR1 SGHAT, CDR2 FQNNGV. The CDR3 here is CASSAGPRDEQFF. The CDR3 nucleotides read TGTGCCAGCAGCGCCGGGCCGAGGGATGAGCAGTTCTTC.

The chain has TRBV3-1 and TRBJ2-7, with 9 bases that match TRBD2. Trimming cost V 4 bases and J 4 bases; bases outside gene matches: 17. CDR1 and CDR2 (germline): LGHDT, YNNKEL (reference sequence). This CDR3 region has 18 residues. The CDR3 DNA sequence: TGTGCCAGCAGCCCTACAGGCCTAGCGGGACTTACTAATTACGAGCAGTACTTC. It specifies CASSPTGLAGLTNYEQYF.

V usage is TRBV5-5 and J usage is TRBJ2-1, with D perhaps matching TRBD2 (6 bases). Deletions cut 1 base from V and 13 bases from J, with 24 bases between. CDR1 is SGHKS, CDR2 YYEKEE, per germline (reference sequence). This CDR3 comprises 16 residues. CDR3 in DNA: TGTGCCAGCAGCTTGAAGGCGGCGGGATTAGGGGAGACCCAGTTCTTC. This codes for CASSLKAAGLGETQFF.

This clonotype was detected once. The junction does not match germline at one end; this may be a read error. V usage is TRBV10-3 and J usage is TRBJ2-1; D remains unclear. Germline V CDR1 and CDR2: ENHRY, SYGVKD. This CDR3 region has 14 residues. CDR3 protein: CAIGESMASSEQFF. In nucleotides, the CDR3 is TGTGCCATCGGTGAGTCAATGGCTAGTAGTGAGCAGTTCTTC.

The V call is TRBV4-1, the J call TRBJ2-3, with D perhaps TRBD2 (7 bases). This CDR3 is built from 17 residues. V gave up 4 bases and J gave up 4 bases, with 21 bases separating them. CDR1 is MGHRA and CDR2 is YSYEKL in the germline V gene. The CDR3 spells CASSLLGGQGVSDTQYF. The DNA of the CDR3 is TGCGCCAGCAGCCTCCTGGGGGGGCAGGGCGTTTCAGATACGCAGTATTTT.

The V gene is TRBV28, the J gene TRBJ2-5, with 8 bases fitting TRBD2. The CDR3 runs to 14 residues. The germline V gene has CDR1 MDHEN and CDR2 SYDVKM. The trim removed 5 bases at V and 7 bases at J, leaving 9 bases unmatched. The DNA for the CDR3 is TGTGCCAGCAGTCGGGGGGGCTTCGAAGGGACCCAGTACTTC. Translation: CASSRGGFEGTQYF.

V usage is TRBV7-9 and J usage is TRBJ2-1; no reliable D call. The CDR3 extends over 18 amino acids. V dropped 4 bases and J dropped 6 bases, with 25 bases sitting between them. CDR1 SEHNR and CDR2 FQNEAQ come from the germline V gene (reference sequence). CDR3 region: CASSSVGSPAGLVNEQFF. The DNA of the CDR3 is TGTGCCAGCAGCTCTGTAGGTAGTCCGGCAGGTCTGGTCAATGAGCAGTTCTTC.

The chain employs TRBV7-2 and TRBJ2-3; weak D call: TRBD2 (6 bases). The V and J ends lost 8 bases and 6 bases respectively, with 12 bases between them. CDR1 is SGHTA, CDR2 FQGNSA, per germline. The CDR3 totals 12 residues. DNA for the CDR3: TGTGCCAGCGCAAGGGACTTCGATACGCAGTATTTT. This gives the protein CASARDFDTQYF.

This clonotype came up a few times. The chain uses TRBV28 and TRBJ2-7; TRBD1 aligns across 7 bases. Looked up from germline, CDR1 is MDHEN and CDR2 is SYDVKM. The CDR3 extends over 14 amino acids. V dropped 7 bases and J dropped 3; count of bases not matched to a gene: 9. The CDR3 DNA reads TGTGCCAGCACCTCCCCTGGACAGGACTACGAGCAGTACTTC. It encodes CASTSPGQDYEQYF.

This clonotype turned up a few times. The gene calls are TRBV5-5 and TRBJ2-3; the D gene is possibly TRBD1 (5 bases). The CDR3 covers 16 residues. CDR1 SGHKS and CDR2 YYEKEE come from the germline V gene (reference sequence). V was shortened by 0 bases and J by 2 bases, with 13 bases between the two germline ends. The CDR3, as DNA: TGTGCCAGCAGCTTGGCCGTCGGCAGGGCCACAGATACGCAGTATTTT. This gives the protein CASSLAVGRATDTQYF.

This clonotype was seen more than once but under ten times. The CDR3 region is CASSLDLRQNYGYTF. Written as DNA, the CDR3 is TGTGCCAGCAGCTTAGATTTACGGCAAAACTATGGCTACACCTTC. The chain links TRBV7-2 to TRBJ1-2; D call uncertain. With 1 base removed from V and 2 bases from J, the gap between germline ends came to 11 bases. The germline gives CDR1 SGHTA, CDR2 FQGNSA. The CDR3 is 15 amino acids.